This TCR beta chain derives from a study of T cell responses to AZD1222 COVID-19 vaccine. General study points: The reported proportion of spike-specific TCRs targeting unmutated variant regions was nearly half. None of the repertoires were sampled until the peak T cell response had passed.

Combined were second doses at about 4 or about 12 weeks. Points on this clone: Its antigen is not identified.

The CDR3 runs to 15 residues. Only in-frame clones appear in the TCRdb table, and some are missing; sequencing was by immunoSEQ multiplex PCR. The data show about 130,000 clones, around nine tenths seen once. The clonotype was recovered from an adult who received the AZD1222 COVID-19 vaccine. The chain has TRBV21-1 and TRBJ1-2; TRBD1, the D gene given by the table, was not confirmed from the DNA. TRBV21-1 is classified as a pseudogene. Sample: peripheral blood, taken 28 days after the second AZD1222 dose. The CDR3 sequence: CASSRKTGTSYGYTF. In DNA form, the CDR3 reads TGTGCCAGCAGCAGAAAGACCGGGACAAGCTATGGCTACACCTTC.